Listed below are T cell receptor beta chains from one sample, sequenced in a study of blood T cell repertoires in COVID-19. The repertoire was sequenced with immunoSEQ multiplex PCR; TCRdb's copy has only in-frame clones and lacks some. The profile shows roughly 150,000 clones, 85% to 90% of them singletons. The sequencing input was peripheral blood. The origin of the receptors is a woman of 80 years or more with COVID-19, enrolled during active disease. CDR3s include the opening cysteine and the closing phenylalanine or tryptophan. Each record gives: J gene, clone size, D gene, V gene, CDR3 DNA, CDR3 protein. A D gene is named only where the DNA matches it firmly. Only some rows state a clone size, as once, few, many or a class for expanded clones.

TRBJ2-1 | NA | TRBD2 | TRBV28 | TGTGCCAGCAACCTAGCGGGAGCGGCATACAATGAGCAGTTCTTC | CASNLAGAAYNEQFF
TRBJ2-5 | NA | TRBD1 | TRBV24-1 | TGTGCCACCAGTGGCGGACAGGGGGGAGGAGAGACCCAGTACTTC | CATSGGQGGGETQYF
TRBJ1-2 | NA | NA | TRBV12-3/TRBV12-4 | TGTGCCAGCAGTTTAGACGGGGGATATGGCTACACCTTC | CASSLDGGYGYTF
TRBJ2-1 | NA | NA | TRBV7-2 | TGTGCCAGCAGCTTAATTACGGCGGTCTACAATGAGCAGTTCTTC | CASSLITAVYNEQFF
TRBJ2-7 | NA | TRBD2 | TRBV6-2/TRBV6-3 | TGTGCCAGCAGCCGGGGGGGACTAGGAACCTACGAGCAGTACTTC | CASSRGGLGTYEQYF
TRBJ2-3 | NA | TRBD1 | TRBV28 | TGTGCCAGCAGTTTATTGGGTAGTGGACAGGGGACGACAGATACGCAGTATTTT | CASSLLGSGQGTTDTQYF
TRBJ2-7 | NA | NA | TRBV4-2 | TGTGCCAGCAGCCGAGAGGTACGGGTTCACGAGCAGTACTTC | CASSREVRVHEQYF
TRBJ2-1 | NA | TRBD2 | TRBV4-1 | TGCGCCAGCAGCCAATGGGGACGTGGGGGAAGCGGGAGGCTTGAGCAGTTCTTC | CASSQWGRGGSGRLEQFF
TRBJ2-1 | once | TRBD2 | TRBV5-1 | TGCGCCAGCAGCTGGGGACTAGCGGGAGGCCCCAATGAGCAGTTCTTC | CASSWGLAGGPNEQFF
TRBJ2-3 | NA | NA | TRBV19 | TGTGCCAGTAGTATCCTCCAGGGATCGGGCACAGATACGCAGTATTTT | CASSILQGSGTDTQYF
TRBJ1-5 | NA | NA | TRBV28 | TGTGCCAGCAGACCCGGGGGGCGGGATCAGCCCCAGCATTTT | CASRPGGRDQPQHF
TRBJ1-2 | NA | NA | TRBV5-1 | TGCGCCAGCAGCTTGGGACAGGCCCTTGGGGATGGCTACACCTTC | CASSLGQALGDGYTF
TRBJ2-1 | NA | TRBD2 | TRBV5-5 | TGTGCCAGCAGCTTGTTAACGGGAGGTTACAATGAGCAGTTCTTC | CASSLLTGGYNEQFF
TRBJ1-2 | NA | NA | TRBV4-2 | TGTGCCAGCAGCCAAGATTTGTCGGGGGAGTATGGCTACACCTTC | CASSQDLSGEYGYTF
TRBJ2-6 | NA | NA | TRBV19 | TGTGCCAGTAGTATCTGGCCAGCTGGGGCCAACGTCCTGACTTTC | CASSIWPAGANVLTF
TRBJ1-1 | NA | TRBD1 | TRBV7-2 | TGTGCCAGCAGGCACGGACAGGGAATGAACACTGAAGCTTTCTTT | CASRHGQGMNTEAFF
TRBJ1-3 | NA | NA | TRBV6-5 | TGTGCCAGCAGTTACTTAGAGGGAAACACCATATATTTT | CASSYLEGNTIYF
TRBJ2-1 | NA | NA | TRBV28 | TGTGCCAGCAGTTTGTCCCCCGCTAGCGATGAGCAGTTCTTC | CASSLSPASDEQFF
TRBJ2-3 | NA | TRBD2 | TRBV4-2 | TGTGCCAGCAGCCAAGATAGTGGAGGGTTGACTAGCGGGTATAGCACAGATACGCAGTATTTT | CASSQDSGGLTSGYSTDTQYF
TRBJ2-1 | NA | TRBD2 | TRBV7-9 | TGTGCCAGCAGCACTCGCGACAGCGGGGCTGACAATGAGCAGTTCTTC | CASSTRDSGADNEQFF
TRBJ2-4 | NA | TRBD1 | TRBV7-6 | TGTGCCAGCAGCTCGGGACAGGCCCTAGCCAAAAACATTCAGTACTTC | CASSSGQALAKNIQYF
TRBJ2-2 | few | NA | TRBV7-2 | TGTGCCAGCAGCTTACAGGGGCGCGGCGTCACCGGGGAGCTGTTTTTT | CASSLQGRGVTGELFF
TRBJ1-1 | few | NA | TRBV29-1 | TGCAGCGTTGCTGAACAGGGTGTTGCTTTCTTT | CSVAEQGVAFF
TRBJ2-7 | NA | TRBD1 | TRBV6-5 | TGTGCCAGCAGCCCAGACAGGGGGAATAGGAAGCAGTACTTC | CASSPDRGNRKQYF
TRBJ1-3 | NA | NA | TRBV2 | TGTGCCAGCATCGGGTTTGGGGCCGCAGGATCCTCTGGAAACACCATATATTTT | CASIGFGAAGSSGNTIYF
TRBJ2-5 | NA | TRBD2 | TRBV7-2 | TGTGCCAGCAGCTATAGCGGGAGTTTTGCAGAGACCCAGTACTTC | CASSYSGSFAETQYF
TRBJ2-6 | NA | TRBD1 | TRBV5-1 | TGCGCCAGCAGCTTAAGACAGGGATCCGGAAACGTCCTGACTTTC | CASSLRQGSGNVLTF
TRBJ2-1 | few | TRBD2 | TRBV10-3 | TGTGCCGCAGGGACTAGCGGGATTTCCTACAATGAGCAGTTCTTC | CAAGTSGISYNEQFF
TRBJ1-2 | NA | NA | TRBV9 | TGTGCCAGCAGCGCCGAATGGCCCGGAGACTATGGCTACACCTTC | CASSAEWPGDYGYTF
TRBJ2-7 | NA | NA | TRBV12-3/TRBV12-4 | TGTGCCAGCAGTTTCCTCTACGAGCAGTACTTC | CASSFLYEQYF
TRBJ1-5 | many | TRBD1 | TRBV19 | TGTGCCAGTAGAACGACAGGGAGGCTAAGCAATCAGCCCCAGCATTTT | CASRTTGRLSNQPQHF
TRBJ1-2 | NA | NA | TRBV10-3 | TGTGCCCTCAAGCCCTATGGCTACACCTTC | CALKPYGYTF
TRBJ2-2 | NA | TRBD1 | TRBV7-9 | TGTGCCAGCAGGACAGGGTTCACCGGGGAGCTGTTTTTT | CASRTGFTGELFF
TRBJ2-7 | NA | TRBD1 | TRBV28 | TGTGCCAGCAGTCCAGGGACAGGGAAGTACTTC | CASSPGTGKYF
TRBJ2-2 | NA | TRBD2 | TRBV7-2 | TGTGCCAGCAGCTTACTAGCGGGAGGGTTCCGGGAGCTGTTTTTT | CASSLLAGGFRELFF
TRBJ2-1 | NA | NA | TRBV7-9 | TGTGCCAGCAGCTTCGACAGTGGCGATGAGCAGTTCTTC | CASSFDSGDEQFF
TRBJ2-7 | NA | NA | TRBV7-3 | TGTGCCAGCAGCTACGCCGTAGACGGTCGGGTAGACTACGAGCAGTACTTC | CASSYAVDGRVDYEQYF
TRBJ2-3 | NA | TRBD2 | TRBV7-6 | TGTGCCAGCAGCGCGGGGGATGGGGGCACAGATACGCAGTATTTT | CASSAGDGGTDTQYF
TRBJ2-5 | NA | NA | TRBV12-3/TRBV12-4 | TGTGCCAGCAGTTCGAGCGGTGAGACCCAGTACTTC | CASSSSGETQYF
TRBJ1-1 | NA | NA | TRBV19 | TGTGCCAGTACCCTTACAGGGTTGGTCACTGAAGCTTTCTTT | CASTLTGLVTEAFF
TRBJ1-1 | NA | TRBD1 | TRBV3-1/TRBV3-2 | TGTGCCAGCAGCCTAAGGACAGGGGGATTAACTGAAGCTTTCTTT | CASSLRTGGLTEAFF
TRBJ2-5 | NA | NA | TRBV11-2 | TGTGCCAGCAGCTTAGCGGGTATAGAGACCCAGTACTTC | CASSLAGIETQYF
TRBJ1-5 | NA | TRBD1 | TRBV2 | TGTGCCAGCGCCGGCCAGGGGGCCGGAGTTTCAGGGAATCAGCCCCAGCATTTT | CASAGQGAGVSGNQPQHF
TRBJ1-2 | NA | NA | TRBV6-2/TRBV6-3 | TGTGCCAGCAGTTACTCCGGCAGGGTGGACTATGGCTACACCTTC | CASSYSGRVDYGYTF
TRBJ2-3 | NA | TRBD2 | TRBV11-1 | TGTGCCAGCAACCACCGTGGGACTAGCGGAACAGATACGCAGTATTTT | CASNHRGTSGTDTQYF
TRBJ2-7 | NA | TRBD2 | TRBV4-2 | TGTGCCAGCAGCCAAGAGCTTGCGGGAGTCGGCGAGCAGTACTTC | CASSQELAGVGEQYF
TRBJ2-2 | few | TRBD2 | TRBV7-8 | TGTGCCAGCAGCTCGTCGGGACTAGCGGGGTCGAACACCGGGGAGCTGTTTTTT | CASSSSGLAGSNTGELFF
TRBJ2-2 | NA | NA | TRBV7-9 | TGTGCCAGCAGGTTGGGCGGGGTCACGAGCACCGGGGAGCTGTTTTTT | CASRLGGVTSTGELFF
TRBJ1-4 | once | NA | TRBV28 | TGTGCCAGCAGTTTATCAGGGGCCGCAACTAATGAAAAACTGTTTTTT | CASSLSGAATNEKLFF
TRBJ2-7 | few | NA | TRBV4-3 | TGCGCCAGCAGCCAGGCCCTACCCCCGGCGGACGAGCAGTACTTC | CASSQALPPADEQYF
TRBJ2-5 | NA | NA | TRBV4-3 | TGCGCCAGCAGCCAAGATTACGGGGTAGTGGAAGAGACCCAGTACTTC | CASSQDYGVVEETQYF
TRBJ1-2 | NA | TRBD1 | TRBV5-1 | TGCGCCAGCAGCCAAGGACAGGGCCTCACCTATGGCTACACCTTC | CASSQGQGLTYGYTF
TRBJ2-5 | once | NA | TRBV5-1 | TGCGCCAGCAGCTTGGCGGCAGGGGTTGAGACCCAGTACTTC | CASSLAAGVETQYF